One sample yielded the 5 T cell receptor beta chains listed below, sequenced in a study of shared clonotypes between healthy human individuals. TCRdb's copy holds only in-frame clones and misses some; the assay was immunoSEQ multiplex PCR. The sample shows millions of clones, approximately 94% of them seen only once. The sequencing sample was made of naive CD4+ T cells sorted from blood. Sample subset: CD45RA+ positively selected. The receptors derive from a young man in good health.

This clone was recorded only once. This chain connects TRBV6-5 to TRBJ1-5, with D hard to call. Trimming shortened V by 0 bases and J by 3 bases, and 9 bases separated the two germline ends. The CDR3 extends over 15 amino acids. Germline values: CDR1 MNHEY, CDR2 SVGAGI. The CDR3 DNA sequence: TGTGCCAGCAGTTACTCCGTAAGCTCCAATCAGCCCCAGCATTTT. Translated: CASSYSVSSNQPQHF.

A single count supports this clone. The rearrangement joins TRBV7-2 to TRBJ2-7, with TRBD2 matching over 10 bases. The length of the CDR3 is 17 residues. J was trimmed by 3 bases and V by 2 bases; bases with no gene match: 10. Germline lookup yields CDR1 SGHTA and CDR2 FQGNSA. The CDR3 here is CASSLYLAGAPHYEQYF. As DNA, the CDR3 is TGTGCCAGCAGCTTATACCTAGCGGGAGCCCCGCACTACGAGCAGTACTTC.

The chain combines TRBV6-1 with TRBJ1-5; weak D call: TRBD1 (5 bases). There are 15 residues in the CDR3. In germline, CDR1 is MNHNS, CDR2 SASEGT. The V end lost 4 bases, the J end lost 0 bases, and 10 bases lay between the germline ends. The CDR3 nucleotides read TGTGCCAGCAGTGGGTCAGGGATTAGCAATCAGCCCCAGCATTTT. As protein: CASSGSGISNQPQHF.

This clone was seen once. The chain is built from TRBV2 and TRBJ2-2; TRBD2 matches at 14 bases. CDR1 SNHLY and CDR2 FYNNEI come from the germline V gene. Trimming cost V 6 bases and J 5 bases; bases outside gene matches: 8. This CDR3 has 17 residues. The CDR3 DNA follows: TGTGCCAGCAGGCCACCGGGACTAGCGGGAGAAACCGGGGAGCTGTTTTTT. Its translation: CASRPPGLAGETGELFF.

The rearrangement links TRBV5-6 to TRBJ2-5, with 7 positions matching TRBD2. With V trimmed by 2 bases and J by 2 bases, 6 bases remained unmatched. The CDR3 totals 15 residues. Germline V gene sequence: CDR1 SGHDT, CDR2 YYEEEE. In nucleotides, the CDR3 is TGTGCCAGCAGCTTTCCCGCGGGGGAGCAAGAGACCCAGTACTTC. Amino acid sequence: CASSFPAGEQETQYF.